The 27 T cell receptor beta chains given below trace back to one sample, sequenced in a study of blood T cell repertoires in COVID-19. Clones were sequenced by immunoSEQ multiplex PCR, and TCRdb holds only the in-frame ones, with some missing. This table has 60,000 or so clones, around 87% appearing once. The material sequenced was peripheral blood. The receptors were sampled from a man aged 60-69 years with active or convalescent COVID-19.

The chain's CDR3 is CASSYSGRGRLSGYTF. The CDR3 DNA sequence: TGTGCCAGCAGTTACTCGGGCAGGGGGCGCTTGAGTGGCTACACCTTC. The chain has TRBV6-5 and TRBJ1-2, with 8 bases lining up with TRBD1. Germline V gives CDR1 MNHEY, CDR2 SVGAGI. The CDR3 covers 16 residues. Losses at the gene ends were 0 bases for V and 7 bases for J; bases not matched to a gene: 10.

V usage is TRBV7-9 and J usage is TRBJ2-7, with 10 bases matching TRBD1. Trimming at V came to 7 bases and at J to 1 base, leaving 4 bases not matched to a gene. Germline V gives CDR1 SEHNR, CDR2 FQNEAQ (reference sequence). The CDR3 consists of 14 residues. In DNA, the CDR3 is TGTGCCAGCATCCGGGACAGGGGTTCCTACGAGCAGTACTTC. Protein: CASIRDRGSYEQYF.

The V and J genes are TRBV19 and TRBJ1-6; TRBD1 might be the D (6 bases). The germline V gene has CDR1 LNHDA and CDR2 SQIVND (reference sequence). V was clipped by 6 bases and J by 10 bases, with 19 bases between them. This CDR3 spans 15 amino acids. CDR3 coding DNA: TGTGCCAGTAGAATGGGGGCGACAAGCCAGTCACCCCTCCACTTT. Encoded protein: CASRMGATSQSPLHF.

The V and J genes are TRBV5-1 and TRBJ2-2, with 9 nucleotides matching TRBD2. V lost 5 bases and J lost 5; bases outside the gene matches: 10. The CDR3 extends over 16 amino acids. In germline, CDR1 is SGHRS, CDR2 YFSETQ. CDR3 coding DNA: TGCGCCAGCAGTTTCACCGGGACTAGCAGGACCGGGGAGCTGTTTTTT. It is translated as CASSFTGTSRTGELFF.

The chain combines TRBV4-1 with TRBJ1-5; 11 bases match TRBD1. This CDR3 has 16 residues. The junction had 2 bases not matched to a gene; V was cut back by 3 bases and J by 1 base. Germline CDR1 MGHRA, CDR2 YSYEKL. The CDR3 nucleotides are TGCGCCAGCAGCCAGGACAGGGGGCGAAGCAATCAGCCCCAGCATTTT. This codes for CASSQDRGRSNQPQHF.

The gene calls are TRBV7-8 and TRBJ2-7, with a tentative D call TRBD1 (6 bases). This CDR3 contains 13 residues. Germline values: CDR1 SGHVS, CDR2 FQNEAQ. V shed 8 bases and J shed 6 bases, with 17 bases lying between them. The CDR3 loop reads CASLGQSASEQYF. The CDR3 DNA reads as TGTGCCAGCCTAGGACAGTCTGCCTCCGAGCAGTACTTC. Based on the CDR3 plus reference TRBV7-8 and TRBJ2-7, the full variable domain is GAGVSQSPRYKVAKRGQDVALRCDPISGHVSLFWYQQALGQGPEFLTYFQNEAQLDKSGLPSDRFFAERPEGSVSTLKIQRTQQEDSAVYLCASLGQSASEQYFGPGTRLTVT.

This sequence joins TRBV24-1 and TRBJ2-3, with a possible D match to TRBD1 (6 bases). This CDR3 is 15 amino acids long. Looked up from germline, CDR1 is KGHDR and CDR2 is SFDVKD. Trimming pared 6 bases from V and 5 bases from J, leaving 17 bases between. The DNA of the CDR3 is TGTGCCACCAGTTTCTCAGGGGTGAAAAGAGATACGCAGTATTTT. Its protein product is CATSFSGVKRDTQYF.

This chain connects TRBV5-1 to TRBJ1-2; perhaps TRBD1 as D (6 bases). Trimming stripped 0 bases from V and 5 bases from J, with 14 bases between. CDR3 length: 15 residues. Germline assignment: CDR1 SGHRS and CDR2 YFSETQ. CDR3 sequence (DNA): TGCGCCAGCAGCTTGGCCTACGCAGGGGATTATGGCTACACCTTC. It yields the protein CASSLAYAGDYGYTF.

The rearrangement links TRBV24-1 to TRBJ2-5; 8 bases line up with TRBD2. Germline CDR1 KGHDR, CDR2 SFDVKD. The CDR3 sequence is 16 residues long. Trimming took 9 bases from V and 3 from J; bases not matched to a gene: 14. The CDR3 is CATLSVQRGQEETQYF. Here the CDR3 DNA reads TGTGCCACCCTAAGCGTCCAGCGGGGGCAAGAAGAGACCCAGTACTTC.

The chain recombines TRBV28 with TRBJ1-2; 9 nucleotides line up with TRBD1. Trimming cost V 4 bases and J 4 bases; bases outside gene matches: 7. Looked up from germline, CDR1 is MDHEN and CDR2 is SYDVKM. CDR3 length: 15 residues. The CDR3 reads CASSWGQGMSYGYTF. The CDR3 coding sequence is TGTGCCAGCAGTTGGGGACAGGGAATGAGCTATGGCTACACCTTC.

V is TRBV9 and J is TRBJ1-3; D perhaps matches TRBD1 (5 bases). The germline V gene has CDR1 SGDLS and CDR2 YYNGEE. The CDR3 has 14 residues. The V and J ends lost 4 bases and 3 bases respectively, with 11 bases between them. CDR3 region: CASSLGGYGNTIYF. The CDR3 DNA follows: TGTGCCAGCAGCCTGGGGGGATATGGAAACACCATATATTTT.

The chain links TRBV19 to TRBJ2-7; perhaps TRBD2 as D (6 bases). CDR1 is LNHDA, CDR2 SQIVND, per germline (reference sequence). With 3 bases removed from V and 7 bases from J, the gap between germline ends came to 16 bases. This CDR3 has 14 amino acids. The CDR3 here is CASSMGTGLPEQYF. The CDR3 DNA sequence: TGTGCCAGTAGTATGGGGACTGGCCTCCCGGAGCAGTACTTC.

This sequence joins TRBV5-1 and TRBJ2-3; maybe TRBD1 (8 bases). CDR3 length: 16 amino acids. The germline CDR1 and CDR2 sequences are SGHRS and YFSETQ. The germline V and J ends were trimmed by 4 bases and 1 base, with 16 bases remaining between them. CDR3 in DNA: TGCGCCAGCAGCCCCGGACAGGGAGGGGGCACAGATACGCAGTATTTT. Translating gives CASSPGQGGGTDTQYF.

The chain combines TRBV14 with TRBJ1-2; D unclear. CDR3 length equals 13 residues. Looked up from germline, CDR1 is SGHDN and CDR2 is FVKESK. V lost 6 bases to trimming and J lost 4 bases, with 12 bases between them. CDR3 DNA: TGTGCCAGCAGTGGGTCGGGGTTCTATGGCTACACCTTC. It specifies CASSGSGFYGYTF.

The V call is TRBV3-1 (or the pseudogene TRBV3-2), the J call TRBJ2-5; D may be TRBD1 (6 bases). Trimming removed 8 bases at V and 2 bases at J, with 27 bases between. The CDR3 has 18 residues. Per germline, CDR1 LGHDT and CDR2 YNNKEL (reference sequence). CDR3 DNA: TGTGCCAGCCGATGGGGGCGGACGACTTGGGCTATTCAAGAGACCCAGTACTTC. Translated, it gives CASRWGRTTWAIQETQYF.

The chain combines TRBV5-1 with TRBJ2-1; possible D gene TRBD2, 5 bases. V was trimmed by 0 bases and J by 0 bases, leaving 10 bases between them. The CDR3 is 16 amino acids. The germline gives CDR1 SGHRS, CDR2 YFSETQ. The CDR3 DNA reads TGCGCCAGCAGCTTGGCCGAGGGAAACTCCTACAATGAGCAGTTCTTC. This gives the protein CASSLAEGNSYNEQFF.

The chain employs TRBV3-1 (or the pseudogene TRBV3-2) and TRBJ1-2, with 9 bases identical to TRBD1. V shed 6 bases, J shed 4 bases, and the junction held 6 bases outside the gene matches. The CDR3 runs 14 residues. Germline CDR1 LGHDT, CDR2 YNNKEL (reference sequence). This CDR3 reads CASSSLTGGYGYTF. CDR3 nucleotides: TGTGCCAGCAGTTCCCTGACAGGGGGCTATGGCTACACCTTC.

The rearrangement links TRBV14 to TRBJ2-2, with 13 bases identical to TRBD2. J lost 5 bases, V lost 10 bases, and 13 bases had no gene match. Germline assignment: CDR1 SGHDN and CDR2 FVKESK. This CDR3 is built from 17 residues. The CDR3 reads CATLTSGRALRTGELFF. CDR3 sequence (DNA): TGTGCCACCTTAACTAGCGGGAGGGCCTTGAGGACCGGGGAGCTGTTTTTT.

The chain uses TRBV7-9 and TRBJ1-4; tentative D call: TRBD1 (6 bases). The CDR3 is 14 amino acids. Germline CDR1 reads SEHNR; CDR2 reads FQNEAQ (reference sequence). V was shortened by 3 bases and J by 4 bases, with 9 bases between the two germline ends. CDR3 loop: CASSFGQFNEKLFF. The CDR3 DNA sequence: TGTGCCAGCAGCTTCGGACAGTTTAATGAAAAACTGTTTTTT.

The chain carries TRBV27 and TRBJ2-1, with 7 positions matching TRBD2. The CDR3 runs to 15 residues. J was trimmed by 5 bases and V by 7 bases; bases with no gene match: 11. Germline assignment: CDR1 MNHEY and CDR2 SMNVEV (reference sequence). CDR3 in amino acids: CASKGASSGDNEQFF. For the CDR3, the DNA is TGTGCCAGCAAAGGGGCGTCTAGCGGAGACAATGAGCAGTTCTTC.

This rearrangement joins TRBV6-5 to TRBJ1-4, with 9 bases aligning to TRBD1. Germline assignment: CDR1 MNHEY and CDR2 SVGAGI. After removal of 6 bases from V and 10 bases from J, the junction contained 9 bases not matched to a gene. The CDR3 has 14 residues. The CDR3 bases are TGTGCCAGCAGATCGGGACAGGGAGGGGGAAAACTGTTTTTT. Encoded protein: CASRSGQGGGKLFF.

CDR3 in amino acids: CASSLGQGAMNEQFF. CDR3 in DNA: TGTGCCAGCAGCTTGGGCCAGGGGGCAATGAATGAGCAGTTCTTC. The rearrangement uses TRBV5-5 and TRBJ2-1, with 8 bases lining up with TRBD1. The V segment lost 0 bases and the J segment 7 bases; nucleotides outside the gene matches: 6. The CDR3 runs to 15 residues. Germline V gene lookup returns CDR1 SGHKS and CDR2 YYEKEE (reference sequence).

This rearrangement joins TRBV5-6 to TRBJ1-1; unclear D gene. This CDR3 is 13 amino acids long. In germline, CDR1 is SGHDT, CDR2 YYEEEE. V was shortened by 0 bases and J by 5 bases, with 8 bases between the two germline ends. CDR3 sequence: CASSLVSGTEAFF. For the CDR3, the DNA is TGTGCCAGCAGCTTGGTGAGCGGGACTGAAGCTTTCTTT. The variable domain in full, completed from reference TRBV5-6 and TRBJ1-1, reads DAGVTQSPTHLIKTRGQQVTLRCSPKSGHDTVSWYQQALGQGPQFIFQYYEEEERQRGNFPDRFSGHQFPNYSSELNVNALLLGDSALYLCASSLVSGTEAFFGQGTRLTVV.

The chain employs TRBV28 and TRBJ1-2; a weak D match, TRBD1 (6 bases). Germline-derived CDR1 and CDR2 are MDHEN and SYDVKM. The CDR3 consists of 16 residues. Trimming cost V 6 bases and J 4 bases, with 21 bases left between them. CDR3 sequence (DNA): TGTGCCAGCAGGCTGATCTCGGGACAACCCCCCTATGGCTACACCTTC. Translation gives CASRLISGQPPYGYTF.

CDR3 nucleotides: TGTGCCACCAGTGATCGACAGGGACCCACAGATACGCAGTATTTT. As protein: CATSDRQGPTDTQYF. This chain links TRBV24-1 with TRBJ2-3; 7 bases are a match to TRBD1. Germline V gene data show CDR1 as KGHDR and CDR2 as SFDVKD. After removal of 3 bases from V and 2 bases from J, the junction contained 4 bases not matched to a gene. The CDR3 spans 15 residues.

This chain uses TRBV27 with TRBJ1-3; D is perhaps TRBD1 (6 bases). This CDR3 is 14 amino acids long. V was clipped by 8 bases and J by 4 bases, with 15 bases between them. Germline CDR1 is MNHEY and CDR2 is SMNVEV (reference sequence). DNA for the CDR3: TGTGCCAGCGGGGGGGCGGGCTCCGGAAACACCATATATTTT. Its protein product is CASGGAGSGNTIYF.

The chain is built from TRBV6-4 and TRBJ1-1; the match to TRBD1 covers 11 bases. Germline CDR1 reads MRHNA; CDR2 reads SNTAGT. CDR3 length equals 15 residues. V trimming: 2 bases; J trimming: 6 bases; junction bases outside the gene matches: 5. CDR3 nucleotide sequence: TGTGCCAGCAGTGACGGACAGGGGGCGGGCGCTGAAGCTTTCTTT. Protein: CASSDGQGAGAEAFF.